The TCR beta chain described here comes from a study of OX40 agonist ivuxolimab in advanced cancers. Study conclusions and caveats: Certain nonresponders additionally had low normalized T-cell clonal expansion. CD4+ and CD8+ blood T cells expanded clonally by week 6 at 0.1 to 3.0 mg/kg.

The protocol was immunoSEQ multiplex PCR, while the TCRdb copy is restricted to in-frame clones and leaves out a portion. Here the sample spans about 81,000 clones, 85% being singletons. The ends were cut back, 3 bases at V and 1 base at J, with 8 bases in the middle. The CDR3 covers 14 residues. Germline CDR1 reads SGHTA; CDR2 reads FQGTGA. Concerning this clone: Antigen: not known.

The source is an adult with an advanced solid tumor such as melanoma, head and neck, liver or kidney cancer. The sample consisted of CD4+ or CD8+ T cells sorted from blood, taken in a trial of the OX40 agonist ivuxolimab. The genes are TRBV7-3 and TRBJ2-3; no clear D gene. The CDR3 spells CASSFAQGTDTQYF. DNA of the CDR3: TGTGCCAGCAGCTTCGCCCAGGGCACAGATACGCAGTATTTT.